The clone carrying this TCR beta chain was counted between two and nine times. The CDR3 is 16 residues long. Germline V gene data show CDR1 as DFQATT and CDR2 as SNEGSKA (reference sequence). V lost 3 bases and J 5 bases, leaving 17 bases between the germline ends. TCRdb redid the calling of the RT-PCR reads with MiXCR, one entry per CDR3 protein. This sample has about 680,000 distinct CDR3 sequences, with approximately 15% found just once. This sequence joins TRBV20-1 and TRBJ1-6; D ambiguous. Sequencing was done on a sample of memory CD4+ T cells from blood. This receptor was taken from a female donor in good health, serving as a healthy control. The chain's CDR3 is CSASARPETDNSPLHF. The CDR3 region has the DNA TGCAGTGCTAGCGCTAGGCCGGAGACCGATAATTCACCCCTCCACTTT.